This T cell receptor (beta chain) was recorded in a study of technical replicates of blood from a few donors. Germline V gene lookup returns CDR1 GTSNPN and CDR2 SVGIG (reference sequence). The CDR3 loop spans 12 amino acids. V was cut by 2 bases and J by 4 bases, with 8 bases left in between. Assay used: immunoSEQ multiplex PCR; TCRdb lists only in-frame clones, some missing. The sample consists of 99,000 or so clones, about 95% of them appearing once. The sequence was obtained from a human donor in good health. Input material: T cells isolated from PBMCs. The chain employs TRBV30 and TRBJ1-2, with D uncertain. This CDR3 is CAWSREFYGYTF. In DNA, the CDR3 is TGTGCCTGGAGTAGAGAGTTCTATGGCTACACCTTC. The whole variable domain, remainder taken from reference TRBV30 and TRBJ1-2, is SQTIHQWPATLVQPVGSPLSLECTVEGTSNPNLYWYRQAAGRGLQLLFYSVGIGQISSEVPQNLSASRPQDRQFILSSKKLLLSDSGFYLCAWSREFYGYTFGSGTRLTVV.